The entry that follows covers one T cell receptor beta chain sequence. Its specific antigen is unknown. Base qualities are not recorded, but no much larger clone differs from it by a single base. After removal of 5 bases from V and 8 bases from J, the junction retains 9 bases not matched to a gene. CDR1 and CDR2 are read off the germline V gene as SGHAT and FQNNGV. The CDR3 holds 14 amino acids from the cysteine to the phenylalanine. The sequence is cut down to CDR3 DNA, 42 bases in frame from base 1. The immunoSEQ Assay was the method used to sequence TCRbeta CDR3 regions. After extraction, genomic DNA underwent amplification by bias-controlled multiplex PCR, followed by high-throughput sequencing. The study's own analysis went as follows. To quantify the absolute abundance of every unique TCRbeta CDR3 region, sequences were collapsed and filtered. T cell fraction was estimated by normalizing TCRbeta template counts to usable DNA, with usable DNA measured through amplification of reference genes found in all nucleated cells. Repertoire TCRs were annotated as SARS-CoV-2-specific when V gene, CDR3 amino acid sequence and J gene were exactly matched to a known reactive TCR set. The reference SARS-CoV-2 TCR set was obtained from MIRA and was filtered for enrichment in COVID-19-positive ImmuneCODE repertoires, whereby public or cross-reactive TCRs were removed. Using the MIRA antigens, annotated TCRs were further analysed by specific ORF or by position within an ORF. Breadth was defined as the number of annotated unique rearrangements divided by the total number of unique productive rearrangements, and depth was defined as the summed frequency of the annotated unique rearrangements. Group comparisons of TCR breadth used two-sided Wilcoxon rank-sum tests. What TCRdb holds here is the immuneACCESS table cut down to in-frame rearrangements. Part of the clones is not present; checked against another copy, under half of the missing clones reflect an unresolved V gene, and the others are unexplained. The DNA was the basis for D and trimming; V, J and clone size are from that table. Present in this sample are 450,000 to 550,000 clones, 89% of which were seen just once. The ten largest clones capture 1.5% to 2% of the sample.

Sample treatment or condition, as interpreted from the label and publication: around 19 received Ad26.COV2.S at low or high dose, single or two shots; 5 received placebo; per-sample allocation not given. For vaccine and placebo recipients, the sequenced repertoires came from samples collected on day 63 after the first injection. Cohort 1b enrolled about 25 adults aged 18-55 years at a single site in Boston, USA, between 29 July and 7 August 2020. As a vaccine, Ad26.COV2.S was a replication-incompetent adenovirus type 26 vector that expressed a prefusion-stabilized SARS-CoV-2 spike protein derived from the original Wuhan strain. The sample comes from a study of Ad26.COV2.S vaccination and SARS-CoV-2 variants (dated by TCRdb to 2020 to 2023). Some background on the complete study: Donors in the vaccine arm were drawn from COV1001, a phase I-IIa trial of Ad26.COV2.S in healthy adults that was multicentre, randomized, double-blind and placebo-controlled. Trial participants were randomized into five groups of five, in which low-dose or high-dose Ad26.COV2.S was given once or twice, or placebo was given on both occasions. Throughout the experiments and outcome assessment, investigators stayed blinded to trial group allocation. Ad26.COV2.S was administered intramuscularly at 5 x 10^10 or 1 x 10^11 viral particles, either as a single shot or as two shots given 56 days apart. A total of roughly 32 samples were included in the TCR-sequenced set, comprising around 19 Ad26.COV2.S vaccine recipients, 5 placebo recipients and 8 SARS-CoV-2 convalescent individuals. TCRbeta repertoire sequencing served as the tool for gauging how specific and how broad the SARS-CoV-2-reactive T cell receptors were following Ad26.COV2.S vaccination. Paper-wide results and their limitations: Substantial breadth of spike-specific CD8+ and CD4+ T cell responses was reported after vaccination. Comparable non-spike TCR breadth was observed between vaccine and placebo recipients, consistent with only spike being contained in the vaccine. Compared with placebo recipients, Ad26.COV2.S recipients showed higher spike-specific TCR breadth (P = 0.0014). The study lacked the statistical power to compare responses across vaccine doses or regimens. According to the authors, total T cell responses may have been underestimated by the TCR breadth and depth analyses.

The V gene is TRBV11-2 and the J gene is TRBJ1-2, with TRBD1 identical over 9 junction bases. This receptor was taken from a person aged 18-65 years who received the Ad26.COV2.S COVID-19 vaccine or a placebo. This material consisted of peripheral blood, taken in a trial of Ad26.COV2.S vaccine versus placebo. Here the CDR3 is given as CASSHGQGMGGYTF. The sequence in DNA is TGTGCCAGCAGCCACGGACAGGGGATGGGAGGCTACACCTTC. Reference TRBV11-2 and TRBJ1-2 genes cover what lies past the CDR3, so the full variable domain is EAGVAQSPRYKIIEKRQSVAFWCNPISGHATLYWYQQILGQGPKLLIQFQNNGVVDDSQLPKDRFSAERLKGVDSTLKIQPAKLEDSAVYLCASSHGQGMGGYTFGSGTRLTVV.